This T cell receptor beta chain is from a study of T cell responses to AZD1222 COVID-19 vaccine. Study-level points and caveats: After the peak T cell response, and only then, were repertoires sampled.

Sequencing used immunoSEQ multiplex PCR; TCRdb keeps in-frame clones, though not all of them. Here the sample spans about 170,000 clones, roughly nine tenths being singletons. The CDR3 is made up of 13 amino acids. Trimming took off 2 bases at V and 0 bases at J, with 2 bases between the two ends. Germline V CDR1 and CDR2: SNHLY, FYNNEI. Of note for this clone: Its antigen is not known.

The sequenced sample was peripheral blood, obtained on day 0 of AZD1222 vaccination. The sequence derives from an adult in good health. The chain carries TRBV2 and TRBJ1-3; the D is unclear. CDR3 amino acids: CASSENSGNTIYF. CDR3 coding DNA: TGTGCCAGCAGTGAAAACTCTGGAAACACCATATATTTT.